The source of this TCR beta chain is a study of blood T cell repertoires in COVID-19. Overall study: PBMCs, B-cell-depleted T cells, or T cells were the source of the cDNA or gDNA that made up the material.

Assay used: immunoSEQ multiplex PCR; TCRdb lists only in-frame clones, some missing. In the table there are approximately 500,000 clones, 70% to 90% of which are singletons. The CDR3 is made up of 15 amino acids. V lost 2 bases, J lost 3 bases, and 5 bases stayed unmatched. The germline gives CDR1 SGDLS, CDR2 YYNGEE. Input material: peripheral blood. The rearrangement links TRBV9 to TRBJ2-1, with 7 bases fitting TRBD2. This sequence was found in a human donor in a cohort sampled during active COVID-19. This CDR3 is CASSVGGSLYNEQFF. In DNA, the CDR3 is TGTGCCAGCAGCGTCGGCGGGAGTCTCTACAATGAGCAGTTCTTC.